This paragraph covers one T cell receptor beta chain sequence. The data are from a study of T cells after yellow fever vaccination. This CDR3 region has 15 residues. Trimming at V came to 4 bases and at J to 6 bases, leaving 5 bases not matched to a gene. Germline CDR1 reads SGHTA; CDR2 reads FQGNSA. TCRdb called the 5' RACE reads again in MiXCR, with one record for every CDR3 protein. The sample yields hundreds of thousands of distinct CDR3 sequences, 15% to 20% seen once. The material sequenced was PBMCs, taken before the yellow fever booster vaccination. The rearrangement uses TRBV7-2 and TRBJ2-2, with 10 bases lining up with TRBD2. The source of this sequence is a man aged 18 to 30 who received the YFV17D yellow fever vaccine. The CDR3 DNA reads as TGTGCCAGCAGCTCTAGCGGGGGCGCCTCCGGGGAGCTGTTTTTT. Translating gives CASSSSGGASGELFF.